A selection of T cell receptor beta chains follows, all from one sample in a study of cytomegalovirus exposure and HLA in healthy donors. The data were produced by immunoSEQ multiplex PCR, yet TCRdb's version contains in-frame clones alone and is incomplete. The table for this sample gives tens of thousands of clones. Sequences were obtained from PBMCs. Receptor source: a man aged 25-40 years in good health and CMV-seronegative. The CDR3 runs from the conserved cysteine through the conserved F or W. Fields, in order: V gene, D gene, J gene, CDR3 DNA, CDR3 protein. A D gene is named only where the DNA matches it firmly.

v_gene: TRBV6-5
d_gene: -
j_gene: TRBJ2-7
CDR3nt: TGTGCCAGCAGTCTCGCGGGACCGAGCTACGAGCAGTACTTC
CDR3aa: CASSLAGPSYEQYF

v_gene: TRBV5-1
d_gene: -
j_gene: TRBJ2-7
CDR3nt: TGCGCCAGCAGCTTCTCAGGTTACCTTTACGAGCAGTACTTC
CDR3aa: CASSFSGYLYEQYF

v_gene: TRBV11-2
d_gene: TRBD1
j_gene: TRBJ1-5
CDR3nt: TGTGCCAGCAGCCGAACAGGGGGCGGTCAGCCCCAGCATTTT
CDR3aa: CASSRTGGGQPQHF

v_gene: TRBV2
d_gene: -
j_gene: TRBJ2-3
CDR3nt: TGTGCCAGCAGTGAAGAAGGGACTAGCACAGATACGCAGTATTTT
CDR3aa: CASSEEGTSTDTQYF

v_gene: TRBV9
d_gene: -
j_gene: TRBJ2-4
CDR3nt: TGTGCCAGCAGCGTAGGCACAGTAGCCAAAAACATTCAGTACTTC
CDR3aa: CASSVGTVAKNIQYF

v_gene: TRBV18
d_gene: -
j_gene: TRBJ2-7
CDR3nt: TGTGCCAGCGCACCATTTAGCTCAGGGGCCGACTACGAGCAGTACTTC
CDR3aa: CASAPFSSGADYEQYF

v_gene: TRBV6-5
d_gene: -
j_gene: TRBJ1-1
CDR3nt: TGTGCCACAAACCAACCGGGGGGCGGGGATGAAGCTTTCTTT
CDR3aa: CATNQPGGGDEAFF

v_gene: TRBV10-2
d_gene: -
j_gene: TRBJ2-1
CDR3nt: TGCGCCAGCAGTGAGCCGGGACTCCGGGATGAGCAGTTCTTC
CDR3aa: CASSEPGLRDEQFF

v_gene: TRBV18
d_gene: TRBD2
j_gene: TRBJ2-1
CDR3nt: TGTGCCAGCTCACGTAGCGGGAATGAGCAGTTCTTC
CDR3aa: CASSRSGNEQFF

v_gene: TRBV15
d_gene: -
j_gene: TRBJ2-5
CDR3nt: TGTGCCACCAGCAGGGGCAGGGTATTGGAAGAGACCCAGTACTTC
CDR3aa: CATSRGRVLEETQYF